This T cell receptor beta chain is drawn from a study of identical twins. A universal primer site was added by template switching, and unique molecular identifiers were carried by the cDNA. TCRdb fed the 5' RACE reads into MiXCR, producing one record per CDR3 protein. The sample holds 450,000 or so distinct CDR3 sequences; more than 20% are singletons and the top ten take over 2.5%. This clonotype was seen a handful of times. Its antigen remains unidentified. Germline V CDR1 and CDR2: SGHRS, YFSETQ. V was shortened by 1 base and J by 5 bases, with 13 bases between the two germline ends. The length of the CDR3 is 15 residues. Study conclusions and caveats: Alpha sequences out of frame and shared by twins had excess low generation probability.

The data also belong to a second study, concerning T cells expressing NK-cell markers. That work states: The study drew TCR beta repertoires from sorted CD3+CD56+NKG2C+, CD3+CD56+NKG2C- and CD3+CD56-NKG2C+ T cells. Seven of the eight sequenced donors were HCMV-seropositive; one was seronegative.

The sample taken for sequencing was CD4+ T cells sorted from blood. The sequence came from a woman aged 18-29 years in good health. The V and J genes are TRBV5-1 and TRBJ2-4, with no clear D. The CDR3 is CASSLMGNPENIQYF. The CDR3 DNA sequence: TGCGCCAGCAGCTTGATGGGAAACCCCGAAAACATTCAGTACTTC.